The rows below give T cell receptor beta chains drawn from one sample of a study of T cell responses to AZD1222 COVID-19 vaccine. Clones were sequenced by immunoSEQ multiplex PCR, and TCRdb holds only the in-frame ones, with some missing. The table records about 140,000 clones, nearly 95% of them present only once. This specimen was peripheral blood, taken on day 0 of AZD1222 vaccination. These receptors all stem from an adult in good health. Each CDR3 is given with its conserved first and last residue. Fields, in order: CDR3 length, clone size, D gene, J gene, V gene, CDR3 DNA, CDR3 protein. The D gene is left open where the match is weak. Where a row states a size, it is once, few, many or the class of an expanded clone; other rows omit it.

cdr3_length: 15
clone_size: .
d_call: .
j_call: TRBJ2-7
v_call: TRBV14
cdr3_nt: TGTGCCAGCAGGGACTCCCGGGCCTCCTCCTACGAGCAGTACTTC
cdr3_aa: CASRDSRASSYEQYF

cdr3_length: 13
clone_size: .
d_call: .
j_call: TRBJ1-2
v_call: TRBV19
cdr3_nt: TGTGCCAGTAGTGTCCAGGGCGGCTATGGCTACACCTTC
cdr3_aa: CASSVQGGYGYTF

cdr3_length: 14
clone_size: .
d_call: TRBD1
j_call: TRBJ2-7
v_call: TRBV24-1
cdr3_nt: TGTGCCACCAGTGATCCCCGACAGGGTCTCGAGCAGTACTTC
cdr3_aa: CATSDPRQGLEQYF

cdr3_length: 17
clone_size: .
d_call: .
j_call: TRBJ1-3
v_call: TRBV6-2/TRBV6-3
cdr3_nt: TGTGCCAGCACCCCAATCGGACGCCCGAGCTCTGGAAACACCATATATTTT
cdr3_aa: CASTPIGRPSSGNTIYF

cdr3_length: 11
clone_size: once
d_call: .
j_call: TRBJ1-4
v_call: TRBV27
cdr3_nt: TGTGCCAGCAGCTTCGGACAGAAACTGTTTTTT
cdr3_aa: CASSFGQKLFF

cdr3_length: 12
clone_size: few
d_call: .
j_call: TRBJ2-7
v_call: TRBV6-6
cdr3_nt: TGTGCCAGCAGTTATAGTTCCTACGAGCAGTACTTC
cdr3_aa: CASSYSSYEQYF

cdr3_length: 13
clone_size: .
d_call: TRBD1
j_call: TRBJ1-2
v_call: TRBV5-6
cdr3_nt: TGTGCCAGCAGCTTCGACAGGGGTGCTGGCTACACCTTC
cdr3_aa: CASSFDRGAGYTF

cdr3_length: 15
clone_size: once
d_call: TRBD1
j_call: TRBJ2-7
v_call: TRBV6-2/TRBV6-3
cdr3_nt: TGTGCCAGCAGTTACCACGGGACAGGGGCCTACGAGCAGTACTTC
cdr3_aa: CASSYHGTGAYEQYF

cdr3_length: 15
clone_size: .
d_call: .
j_call: TRBJ2-3
v_call: TRBV6-5
cdr3_nt: TGTGCCAGCAGTTACTCCGGAGGATTCACAGATACGCAGTATTTT
cdr3_aa: CASSYSGGFTDTQYF

cdr3_length: 13
clone_size: once
d_call: .
j_call: TRBJ2-3
v_call: TRBV24-1
cdr3_nt: TGTGCCACCAGTGACACGACAGTAGATACGCAGTATTTT
cdr3_aa: CATSDTTVDTQYF

cdr3_length: 17
clone_size: once
d_call: .
j_call: TRBJ1-2
v_call: TRBV7-9
cdr3_nt: TGTGCCAGCAGCTCCTCGGGGGGAGGGTCGGCTAACTATGGCTACACCTTC
cdr3_aa: CASSSSGGGSANYGYTF

cdr3_length: 17
clone_size: .
d_call: TRBD2
j_call: TRBJ2-3
v_call: TRBV5-4
cdr3_nt: TGTGCCAGTCACCGACTAGCGGGGGGGCAGGGCACAGATACGCAGTATTTT
cdr3_aa: CASHRLAGGQGTDTQYF

cdr3_length: 15
clone_size: .
d_call: TRBD1
j_call: TRBJ2-2
v_call: TRBV13
cdr3_nt: TGTGCCAGCAGCCGCACAGGGGGCGCAACCGGGGAGCTGTTTTTT
cdr3_aa: CASSRTGGATGELFF

cdr3_length: 12
clone_size: .
d_call: .
j_call: TRBJ1-1
v_call: TRBV7-2
cdr3_nt: TGTGCTAGCGGTAGGCAGAACACTGAAGCTTTCTTT
cdr3_aa: CASGRQNTEAFF

cdr3_length: 14
clone_size: .
d_call: .
j_call: TRBJ2-2
v_call: TRBV18
cdr3_nt: TGTGCCAGCTCAGAGGCAGGATACACCGGGGAGCTGTTTTTT
cdr3_aa: CASSEAGYTGELFF

cdr3_length: 15
clone_size: .
d_call: TRBD1
j_call: TRBJ1-2
v_call: TRBV19
cdr3_nt: TGTGCCAGTAGTATCCGGACAGGTTTAAACTATGGCTACACCTTC
cdr3_aa: CASSIRTGLNYGYTF

cdr3_length: 17
clone_size: .
d_call: .
j_call: TRBJ2-1
v_call: TRBV4-2
cdr3_nt: TGTGCCAGCAGCCAAGATTGGCGAACGGAGGGGGGCAGTGAGCAGTTCTTC
cdr3_aa: CASSQDWRTEGGSEQFF

cdr3_length: 14
clone_size: .
d_call: .
j_call: TRBJ2-2
v_call: TRBV18
cdr3_nt: TGTGCCAGCTCACCTCTGGGCGCGGGAAGGGAGCTGTTTTTT
cdr3_aa: CASSPLGAGRELFF

cdr3_length: 14
clone_size: .
d_call: .
j_call: TRBJ1-4
v_call: TRBV5-1
cdr3_nt: TGCGCCAGCAGCCCGGTTGACAGAGACGAAAAACTGTTTTTT
cdr3_aa: CASSPVDRDEKLFF

cdr3_length: 15
clone_size: .
d_call: TRBD1
j_call: TRBJ1-5
v_call: TRBV9
cdr3_nt: TGTGCCAGCAGCGTAGGACAGGGGAACAATCAGCCCCAGCATTTT
cdr3_aa: CASSVGQGNNQPQHF

cdr3_length: 15
clone_size: .
d_call: .
j_call: TRBJ1-1
v_call: TRBV25-1
cdr3_nt: TGTGCCAGCAGTGATCCCACAGGCGATACCCCAGAAGCTTTCTTT
cdr3_aa: CASSDPTGDTPEAFF

cdr3_length: 15
clone_size: once
d_call: .
j_call: TRBJ2-3
v_call: TRBV28
cdr3_nt: TGTGCCAGCAGTTTAAACCCACCGTCTGGCGATACGCAGTATTTT
cdr3_aa: CASSLNPPSGDTQYF

cdr3_length: 11
clone_size: .
d_call: .
j_call: TRBJ2-2
v_call: TRBV7-9
cdr3_nt: TGTGCCAGCAGCTCTTCCGGGGAGCTGTTTTTT
cdr3_aa: CASSSSGELFF

cdr3_length: 13
clone_size: .
d_call: .
j_call: TRBJ2-7
v_call: TRBV24-1
cdr3_nt: TGTGCCACCAGTGATGGGGACTCCTACGAGCAGTACTTC
cdr3_aa: CATSDGDSYEQYF

cdr3_length: 12
clone_size: .
d_call: .
j_call: TRBJ1-3
v_call: TRBV12-3/TRBV12-4
cdr3_nt: TGTGCCAGCAGGGCCCAAACAAACACCATATATTTT
cdr3_aa: CASRAQTNTIYF

cdr3_length: 16
clone_size: .
d_call: .
j_call: TRBJ2-1
v_call: TRBV6-2/TRBV6-3
cdr3_nt: TGTGCCAGCAGTTACTCGGACTCGGGGACCTACAATGAGCAGTTCTTC
cdr3_aa: CASSYSDSGTYNEQFF

cdr3_length: 15
clone_size: .
d_call: TRBD1
j_call: TRBJ1-4
v_call: TRBV2
cdr3_nt: TGTGCCAGCAGACAATGGGACAGGTTTAATGAAAAACTGTTTTTT
cdr3_aa: CASRQWDRFNEKLFF

cdr3_length: 15
clone_size: .
d_call: TRBD1
j_call: TRBJ1-2
v_call: TRBV11-2
cdr3_nt: TGTGCCAGCAGCGGACCGGGACAGGGTGCCTATGGCTACACCTTC
cdr3_aa: CASSGPGQGAYGYTF

cdr3_length: 16
clone_size: .
d_call: .
j_call: TRBJ2-3
v_call: TRBV7-6
cdr3_nt: TGTGCCAGCAGCCAGCTGGCTGCCAGGAGCACAGATACGCAGTATTTT
cdr3_aa: CASSQLAARSTDTQYF

cdr3_length: 18
clone_size: .
d_call: TRBD1
j_call: TRBJ1-2
v_call: TRBV7-6
cdr3_nt: TGTGCCAGCAGCTTAGCCCCCTTCCAGGGGGCTTCTAACTATGGCTACACCTTC
cdr3_aa: CASSLAPFQGASNYGYTF

cdr3_length: 13
clone_size: .
d_call: .
j_call: TRBJ2-7
v_call: TRBV7-9
cdr3_nt: .
cdr3_aa: CASSVGQGNPKVF

cdr3_length: 14
clone_size: .
d_call: .
j_call: TRBJ1-3
v_call: TRBV30
cdr3_nt: TGTGCCTGGAGTAGAGGAGCCTCTGGAAACACCATATATTTT
cdr3_aa: CAWSRGASGNTIYF

cdr3_length: 17
clone_size: .
d_call: TRBD1
j_call: TRBJ1-1
v_call: TRBV10-3
cdr3_nt: TGTGCCATCAGTGAGTCGGGGGACAGTGCCCTGAACACTGAAGCTTTCTTT
cdr3_aa: CAISESGDSALNTEAFF

cdr3_length: 12
clone_size: .
d_call: .
j_call: TRBJ1-4
v_call: TRBV19
cdr3_nt: TGTGCCACTTCTGAGATAAATGAAAAACTGTTTTTT
cdr3_aa: CATSEINEKLFF

cdr3_length: 15
clone_size: .
d_call: .
j_call: TRBJ2-1
v_call: TRBV7-2
cdr3_nt: TGTGCCAGCAGCTTGGGGACAACAGCGCGTGGTGAGCAGTTCTTC
cdr3_aa: CASSLGTTARGEQFF

cdr3_length: 11
clone_size: .
d_call: .
j_call: TRBJ1-2
v_call: TRBV27
cdr3_nt: TGTGCCAGCAGTCCACACCCGAGCTACACCTTC
cdr3_aa: CASSPHPSYTF

cdr3_length: 16
clone_size: .
d_call: .
j_call: TRBJ1-3
v_call: TRBV30
cdr3_nt: TGTGCCTGGGGTTCGGGGGGATTAATCTCTGGAAACACCATATATTTT
cdr3_aa: CAWGSGGLISGNTIYF

cdr3_length: 15
clone_size: .
d_call: TRBD2
j_call: TRBJ2-7
v_call: TRBV18
cdr3_nt: TGTGCCAGCTCACCTCCTTTTCGGGGCGGGGGCGAGCAGTACTTC
cdr3_aa: CASSPPFRGGGEQYF

cdr3_length: 15
clone_size: .
d_call: .
j_call: TRBJ2-3
v_call: TRBV27
cdr3_nt: TGTGCCAGCAGCTCCCCGGGACCACCCACAGATACGCAGTATTTT
cdr3_aa: CASSSPGPPTDTQYF

cdr3_length: 12
clone_size: .
d_call: .
j_call: TRBJ1-2
v_call: TRBV12-3/TRBV12-4
cdr3_nt: TGTGCCAGCAGAACCTCGGGCTATGGCTACACCTTC
cdr3_aa: CASRTSGYGYTF

cdr3_length: 16
clone_size: .
d_call: TRBD1
j_call: TRBJ1-2
v_call: TRBV18
cdr3_nt: TGTGCCAGCTCACAGATCGCCGGACAGGAGATCTATGGCTACACCTTC
cdr3_aa: CASSQIAGQEIYGYTF

cdr3_length: 18
clone_size: once
d_call: TRBD1
j_call: TRBJ1-2
v_call: TRBV10-3
cdr3_nt: TGTGCCATCAGTGAGTCGACGGTTGGGACAGGGGAGGCTGGTGGCTACACCTTC
cdr3_aa: CAISESTVGTGEAGGYTF

cdr3_length: 17
clone_size: .
d_call: .
j_call: TRBJ2-1
v_call: TRBV3-1/TRBV3-2
cdr3_nt: TGTGCCAGCAGCCAGCTACTAGGTAAAGGCTCCTACAATGAGCAGTTCTTC
cdr3_aa: CASSQLLGKGSYNEQFF